This T cell receptor (beta chain) was recorded in a study of beta chain features in type 1 diabetes. Overall study findings and caveats: In every one of the four CD4+ subsets, TCRB CDR3s were moderately but significantly shorter in Type 1 diabetes patients.

There are a few counts of this clone. The antigen is not known. The authors reverse transcribed all of the isolated RNA, so sequencing captured expressed TCRB transcripts. The assay was immunoSEQ multiplex PCR, and TCRdb's table has in-frame clones only and misses some. This sample has about 240,000 clones; approximately 15% occur once, and the top ten carry roughly 0.02%. J lost 3 bases, V lost 4 bases, and 2 bases had no gene match. The CDR3 spans 13 residues. The germline V gene has CDR1 SNHLY and CDR2 FYNNEI. The specimen was naive CD4+ T cells from blood. The J gene is TRBJ1-1, the V gene TRBV2, with 7 nucleotides matching TRBD1. This TCR was sampled from a man aged 25-45 years with type 1 diabetes. The DNA for the CDR3 is TGTGCCAGCAGTGGACAGGGTGACACTGAAGCTTTCTTT. Translation gives CASSGQGDTEAFF.